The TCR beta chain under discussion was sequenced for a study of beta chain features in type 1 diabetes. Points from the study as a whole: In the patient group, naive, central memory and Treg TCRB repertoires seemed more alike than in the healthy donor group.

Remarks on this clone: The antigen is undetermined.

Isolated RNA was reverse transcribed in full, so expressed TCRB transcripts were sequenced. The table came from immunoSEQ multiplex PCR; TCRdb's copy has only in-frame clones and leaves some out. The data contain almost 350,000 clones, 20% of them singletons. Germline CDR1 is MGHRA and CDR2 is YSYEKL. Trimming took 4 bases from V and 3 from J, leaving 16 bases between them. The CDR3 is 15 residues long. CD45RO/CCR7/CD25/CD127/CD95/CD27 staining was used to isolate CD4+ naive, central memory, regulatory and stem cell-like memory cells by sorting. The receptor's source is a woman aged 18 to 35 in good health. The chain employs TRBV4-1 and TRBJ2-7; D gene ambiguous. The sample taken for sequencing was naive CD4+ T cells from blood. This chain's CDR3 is CASSPYSLNSYEQYF. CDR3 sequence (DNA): TGCGCCAGCAGCCCTTACTCCCTAAACAGCTACGAGCAGTACTTC.